This entry describes one T cell receptor beta chain. Its antigen is not known. J gave up 6 bases and V 2 bases, and 6 bases lay outside the gene matches. The germline CDR1 and CDR2 sequences are MGHRA and YSYEKL. The CDR3 spans 16 residues. This specimen comes from a study of blood T cells in healthy people across ages. A second about 6 to 11 cycle PCR used barcoded and J-beta primers. TCRdb re-called the 5' RACE reads through MiXCR, storing one row per CDR3 protein. The data contain fewer than 2,000,000 distinct CDR3 sequences, about 35% of them singletons. Whole-study findings and limits: The study found more naive CD4+ cells and higher diversity in long-lived than aged donors. TCR beta diversity correlated strongly with naive T cell percentage.

What was sequenced was blood. The receptor was derived from a woman aged 25 to 39 in good health. V is TRBV4-1 and J is TRBJ2-1; 11 nucleotides agree with TRBD2. The CDR3 sequence is CASSQLTSGSFNEQFF. The CDR3 bases are TGCGCCAGCAGCCAATTAACTAGCGGGAGCTTCAATGAGCAGTTCTTC.